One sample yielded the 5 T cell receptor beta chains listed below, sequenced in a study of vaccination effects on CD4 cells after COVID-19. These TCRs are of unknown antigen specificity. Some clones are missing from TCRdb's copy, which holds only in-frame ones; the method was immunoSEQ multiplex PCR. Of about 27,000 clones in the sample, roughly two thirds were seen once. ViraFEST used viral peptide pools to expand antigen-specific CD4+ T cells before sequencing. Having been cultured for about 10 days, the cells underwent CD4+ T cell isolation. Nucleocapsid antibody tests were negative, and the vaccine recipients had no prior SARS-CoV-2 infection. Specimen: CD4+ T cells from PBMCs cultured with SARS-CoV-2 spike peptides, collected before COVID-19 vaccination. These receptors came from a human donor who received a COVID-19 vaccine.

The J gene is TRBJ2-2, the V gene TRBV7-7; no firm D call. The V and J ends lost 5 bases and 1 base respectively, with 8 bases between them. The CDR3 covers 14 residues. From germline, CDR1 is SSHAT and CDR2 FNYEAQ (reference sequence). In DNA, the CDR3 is TGTGCCAGCAGCCTTCAGGAGAACACCGGGGAGCTGTTTTTT. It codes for CASSLQENTGELFF.

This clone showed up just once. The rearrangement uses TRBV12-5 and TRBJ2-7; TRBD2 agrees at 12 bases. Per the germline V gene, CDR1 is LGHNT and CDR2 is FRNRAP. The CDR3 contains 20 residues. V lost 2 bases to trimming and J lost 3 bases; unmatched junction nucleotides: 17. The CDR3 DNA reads TGTGCTAGTGGTTTGCCTTACGGACTAGCGGGGACTCCCCGAGGCTACGAGCAGTACTTC. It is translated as CASGLPYGLAGTPRGYEQYF.

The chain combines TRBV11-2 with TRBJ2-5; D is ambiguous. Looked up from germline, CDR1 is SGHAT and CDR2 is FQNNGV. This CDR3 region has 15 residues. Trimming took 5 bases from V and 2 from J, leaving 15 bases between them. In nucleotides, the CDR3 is TGTGCCAGCAGCCCCCCCGGCCGTGAACAAGAGACCCAGTACTTC. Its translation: CASSPPGREQETQYF.

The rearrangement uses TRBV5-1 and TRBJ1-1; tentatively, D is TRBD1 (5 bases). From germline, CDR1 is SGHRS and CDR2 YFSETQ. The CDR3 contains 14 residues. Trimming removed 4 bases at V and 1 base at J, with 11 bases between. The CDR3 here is CASSVQAGNTEAFF. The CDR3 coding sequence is TGCGCCAGCAGCGTACAGGCGGGGAACACTGAAGCTTTCTTT. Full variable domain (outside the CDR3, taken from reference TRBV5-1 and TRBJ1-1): KAGVTQTPRYLIKTRGQQVTLSCSPISGHRSVSWYQQTPGQGLQFLFEYFSETQRNKGNFPGRFSGRQFSNSRSEMNVSTLELGDSALYLCASSVQAGNTEAFFGQGTRLTVV.

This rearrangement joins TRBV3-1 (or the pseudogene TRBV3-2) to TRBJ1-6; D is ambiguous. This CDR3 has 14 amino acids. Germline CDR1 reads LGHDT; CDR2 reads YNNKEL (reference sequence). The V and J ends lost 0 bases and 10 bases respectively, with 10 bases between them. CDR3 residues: CASSQEWERSPLHF. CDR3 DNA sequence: TGTGCCAGCAGCCAAGAGTGGGAAAGGTCACCCCTCCACTTT.